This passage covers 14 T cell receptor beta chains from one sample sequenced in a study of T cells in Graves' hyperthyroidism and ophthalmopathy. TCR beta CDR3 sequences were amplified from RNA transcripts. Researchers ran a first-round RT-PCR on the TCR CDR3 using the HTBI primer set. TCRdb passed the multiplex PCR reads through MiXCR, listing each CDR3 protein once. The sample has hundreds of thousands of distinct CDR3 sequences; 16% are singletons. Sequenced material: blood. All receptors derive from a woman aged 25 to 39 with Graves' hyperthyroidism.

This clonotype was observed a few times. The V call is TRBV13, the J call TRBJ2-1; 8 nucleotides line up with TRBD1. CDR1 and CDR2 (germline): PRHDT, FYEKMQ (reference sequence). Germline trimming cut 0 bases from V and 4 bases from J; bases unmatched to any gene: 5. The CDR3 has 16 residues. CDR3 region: CASSLGTGGDYNEQFF. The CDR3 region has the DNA TGTGCCAGCAGCTTAGGCACAGGGGGAGATTACAATGAGCAGTTCTTC.

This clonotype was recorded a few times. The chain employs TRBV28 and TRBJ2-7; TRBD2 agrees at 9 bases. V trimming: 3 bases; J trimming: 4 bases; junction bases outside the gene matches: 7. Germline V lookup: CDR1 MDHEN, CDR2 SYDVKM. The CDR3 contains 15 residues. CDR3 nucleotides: TGTGCCAGCAGTTTGAGGCGGGAGGGTAGGTACGAGCAGTACTTC. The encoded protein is CASSLRREGRYEQYF.

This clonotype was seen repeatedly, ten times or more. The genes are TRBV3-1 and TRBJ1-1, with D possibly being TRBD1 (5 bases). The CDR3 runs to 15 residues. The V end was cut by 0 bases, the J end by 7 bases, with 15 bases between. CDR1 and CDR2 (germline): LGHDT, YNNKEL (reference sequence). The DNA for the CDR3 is TGTGCCAGCAGCCAAGATATTGGAATGACAGATGAAGCTTTCTTT. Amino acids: CASSQDIGMTDEAFF.

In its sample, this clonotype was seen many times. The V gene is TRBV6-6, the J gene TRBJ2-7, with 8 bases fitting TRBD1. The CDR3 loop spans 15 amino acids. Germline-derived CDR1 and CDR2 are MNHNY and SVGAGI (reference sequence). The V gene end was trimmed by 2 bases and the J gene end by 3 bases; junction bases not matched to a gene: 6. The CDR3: CASSYGQGAVYEQYF. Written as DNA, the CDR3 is TGTGCCAGCAGTTACGGGCAGGGGGCTGTCTACGAGCAGTACTTC.

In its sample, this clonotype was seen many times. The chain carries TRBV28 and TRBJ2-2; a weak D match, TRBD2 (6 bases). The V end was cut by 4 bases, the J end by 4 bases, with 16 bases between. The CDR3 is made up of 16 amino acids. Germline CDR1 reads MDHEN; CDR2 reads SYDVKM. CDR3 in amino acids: CASSSPPGEGTGELFF. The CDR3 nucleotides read TGTGCCAGCAGTTCCCCTCCGGGAGAAGGCACCGGGGAGCTGTTTTTT.

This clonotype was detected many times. CDR3 sequence reads: CASSSPGQQETQYF. As DNA, the CDR3 is TGTGCCAGCAGCTCCCCGGGACAGCAAGAGACCCAGTACTTC. The genes are TRBV5-4 and TRBJ2-5; 7 bases match TRBD1. V was pared by 3 bases and J by 2 bases, with 4 bases of the junction left unmatched. This CDR3 spans 14 amino acids. Per germline, CDR1 SGHNT and CDR2 YYREEE (reference sequence). Full variable domain (remainder filled in from reference TRBV5-4 and TRBJ2-5): ETGVTQSPTHLIKTRGQQVTLRCSSQSGHNTVSWYQQALGQGPQFIFQYYREEENGRGNFPPRFSGLQFPNYSSELNVNALELDDSALYLCASSSPGQQETQYFGPGTRLLVL.

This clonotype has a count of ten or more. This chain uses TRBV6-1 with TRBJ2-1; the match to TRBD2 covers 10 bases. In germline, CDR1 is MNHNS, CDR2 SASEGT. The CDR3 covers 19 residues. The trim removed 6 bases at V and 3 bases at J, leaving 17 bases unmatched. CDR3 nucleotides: TGTGCCAGCAGGGGTCGGACAGGCAAGCGGGAGGGCCGCTACAATGAGCAGTTCTTC. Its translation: CASRGRTGKREGRYNEQFF.

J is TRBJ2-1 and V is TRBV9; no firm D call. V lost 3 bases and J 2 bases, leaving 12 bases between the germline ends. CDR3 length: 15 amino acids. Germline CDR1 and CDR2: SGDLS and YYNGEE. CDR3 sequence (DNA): TGTGCCAGCAGCGCAACGACCGTGACCTACAATGAGCAGTTCTTC. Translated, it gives CASSATTVTYNEQFF.

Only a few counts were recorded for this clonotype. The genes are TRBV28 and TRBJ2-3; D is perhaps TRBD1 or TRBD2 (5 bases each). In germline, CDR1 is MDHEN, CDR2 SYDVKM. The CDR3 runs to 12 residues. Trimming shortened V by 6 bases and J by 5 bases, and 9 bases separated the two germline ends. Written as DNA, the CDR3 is TGTGCCAGCAGGGGACCGATAGATACGCAGTATTTT. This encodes CASRGPIDTQYF. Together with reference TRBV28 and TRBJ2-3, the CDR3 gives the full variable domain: DVKVTQSSRYLVKRTGEKVFLECVQDMDHENMFWYRQDPGLGLRLIYFSYDVKMKEKGDIPEGYSVSREKKERFSLILESASTNQTSMYLCASRGPIDTQYFGPGTRLTVL.

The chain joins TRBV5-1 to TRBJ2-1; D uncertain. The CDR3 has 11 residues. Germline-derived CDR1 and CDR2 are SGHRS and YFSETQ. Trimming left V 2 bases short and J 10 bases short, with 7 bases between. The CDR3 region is CASSFGFEQFF. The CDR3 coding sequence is TGCGCCAGCAGCTTCGGGTTCGAGCAGTTCTTC.

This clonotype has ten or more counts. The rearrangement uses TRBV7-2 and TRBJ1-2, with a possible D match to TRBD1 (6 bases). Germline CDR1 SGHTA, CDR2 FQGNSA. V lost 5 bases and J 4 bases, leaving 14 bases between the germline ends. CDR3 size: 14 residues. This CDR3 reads CASSTRQAPYGYTF. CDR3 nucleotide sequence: TGTGCCAGCAGCACCAGACAGGCCCCCTATGGCTACACCTTC.

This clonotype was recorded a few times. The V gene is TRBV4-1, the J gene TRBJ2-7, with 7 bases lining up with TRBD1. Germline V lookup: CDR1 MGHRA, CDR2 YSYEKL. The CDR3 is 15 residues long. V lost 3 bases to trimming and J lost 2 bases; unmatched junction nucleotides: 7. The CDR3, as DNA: TGCGCCAGCAGCCAGCAACAGGGGATTACCTACGAGCAGTACTTC. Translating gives CASSQQQGITYEQYF.

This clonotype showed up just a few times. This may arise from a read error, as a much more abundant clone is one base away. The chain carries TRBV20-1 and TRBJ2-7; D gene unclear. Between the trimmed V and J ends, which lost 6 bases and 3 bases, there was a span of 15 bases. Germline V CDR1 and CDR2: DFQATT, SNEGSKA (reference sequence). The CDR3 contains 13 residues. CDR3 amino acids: CSAVTGADYEQYF. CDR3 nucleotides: TGCAGTGCCGTGACTGGCGCGGACTACGAGCAGTACTTC.

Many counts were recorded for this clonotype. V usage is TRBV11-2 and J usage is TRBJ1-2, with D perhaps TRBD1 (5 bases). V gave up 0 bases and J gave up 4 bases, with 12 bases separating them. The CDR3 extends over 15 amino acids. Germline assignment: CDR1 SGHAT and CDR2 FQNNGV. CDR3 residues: CASSLEVGRVYGYTF. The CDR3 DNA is TGTGCCAGCAGCTTAGAGGTGGGGCGCGTCTATGGCTACACCTTC.